This T cell receptor beta chain was obtained from a study of radiotherapy plus CTLA-4 blockade in lung cancer. Study-level background: Disease control reached 31%, with objective responses in around 20%.

V was shortened by 2 bases and J by 0 bases, with 20 bases between the two germline ends. The CDR3 is made up of 19 amino acids. The V gene's germline CDR1 is SGHVS and CDR2 FQNEAQ. Data came from immunoSEQ multiplex PCR; TCRdb stores just in-frame clones and leaves some out. The table has 85,000 to 120,000 clones, roughly 84% seen once. The chain employs TRBV7-8 and TRBJ1-5; weak D call: TRBD1 (5 bases). The clonotype was recovered from a human donor with non-small cell lung cancer that progressed on radiotherapy plus ipilimumab. Some clones in this sample may be carry-over from other donors' samples. This material consisted of peripheral blood, taken from a patient treated with radiotherapy plus ipilimumab. CDR3 sequence: CASSLRTGGGTYSNQPQHF. CDR3 DNA: TGTGCCAGCAGCTTAAGAACAGGCGGAGGCACATATAGCAATCAGCCCCAGCATTTT.